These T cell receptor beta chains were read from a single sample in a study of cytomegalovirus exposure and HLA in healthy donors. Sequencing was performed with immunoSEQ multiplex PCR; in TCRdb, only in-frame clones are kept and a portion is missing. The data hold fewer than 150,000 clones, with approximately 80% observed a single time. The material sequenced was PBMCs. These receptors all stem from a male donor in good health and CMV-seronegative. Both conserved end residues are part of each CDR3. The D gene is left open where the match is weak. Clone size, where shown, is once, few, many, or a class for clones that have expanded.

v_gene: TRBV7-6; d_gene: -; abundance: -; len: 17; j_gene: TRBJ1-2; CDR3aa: CASSLVPHSRRLYGYTF
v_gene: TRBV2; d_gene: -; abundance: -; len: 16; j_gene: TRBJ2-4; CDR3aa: CASSENPPGLKNIQYF
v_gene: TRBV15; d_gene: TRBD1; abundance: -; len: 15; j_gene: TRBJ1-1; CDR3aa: CATSRDLAGGTEAFF
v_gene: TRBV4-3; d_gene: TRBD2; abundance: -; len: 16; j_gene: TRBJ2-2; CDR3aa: CASSPGLAGGSGELFF
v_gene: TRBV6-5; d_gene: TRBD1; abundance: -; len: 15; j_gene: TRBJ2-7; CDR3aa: CASSAQGASSYEQYF
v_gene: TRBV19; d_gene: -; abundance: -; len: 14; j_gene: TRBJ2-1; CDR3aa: CASSIAGLQYEQFF
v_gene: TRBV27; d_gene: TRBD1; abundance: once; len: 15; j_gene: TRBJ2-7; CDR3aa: CASSAPRQGTAEQYF
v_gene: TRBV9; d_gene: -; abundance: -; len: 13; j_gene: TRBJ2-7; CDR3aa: CASHAGGTYEQYF
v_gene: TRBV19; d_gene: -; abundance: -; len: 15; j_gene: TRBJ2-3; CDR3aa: CASRRRGSSTDTQYF
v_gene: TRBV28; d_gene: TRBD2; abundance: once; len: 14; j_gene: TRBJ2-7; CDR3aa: CASSFLAGPYEQYF
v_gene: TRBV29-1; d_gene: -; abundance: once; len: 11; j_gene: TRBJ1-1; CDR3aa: CSVEKGTEAFF
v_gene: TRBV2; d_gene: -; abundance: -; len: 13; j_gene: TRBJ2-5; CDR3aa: CASSVTGRETQYF
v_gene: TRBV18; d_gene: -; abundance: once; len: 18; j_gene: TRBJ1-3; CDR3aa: CASSSFSLTGSSGNTIYF
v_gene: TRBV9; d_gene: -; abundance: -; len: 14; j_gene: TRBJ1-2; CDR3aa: CASSVALVNYGYTF
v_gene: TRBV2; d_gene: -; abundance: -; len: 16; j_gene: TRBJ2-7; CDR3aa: CASRTDPKRGTNEQYF
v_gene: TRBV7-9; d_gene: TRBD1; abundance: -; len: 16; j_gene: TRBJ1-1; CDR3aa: CASSLRDRGSNTEAFF
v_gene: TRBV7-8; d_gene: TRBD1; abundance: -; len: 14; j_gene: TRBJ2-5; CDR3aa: CASSRPGGMGEQYF
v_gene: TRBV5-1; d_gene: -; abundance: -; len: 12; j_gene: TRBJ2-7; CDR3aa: CASSFDTYEQYF
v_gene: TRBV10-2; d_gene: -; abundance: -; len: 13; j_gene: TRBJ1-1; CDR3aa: CASSDIVNTEAFF
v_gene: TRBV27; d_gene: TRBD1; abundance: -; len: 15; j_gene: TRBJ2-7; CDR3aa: CASSLSRGHFYEQYF
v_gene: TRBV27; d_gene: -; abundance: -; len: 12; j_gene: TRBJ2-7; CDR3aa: CASRDRSYEQYF
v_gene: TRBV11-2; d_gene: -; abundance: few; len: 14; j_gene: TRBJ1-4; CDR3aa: CASSPWDKDEKLFF
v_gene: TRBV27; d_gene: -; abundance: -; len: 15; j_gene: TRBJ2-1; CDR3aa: CASVPNSYSYNEQFF
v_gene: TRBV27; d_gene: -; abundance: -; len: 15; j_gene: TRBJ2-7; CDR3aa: CASSLSSGLFYEQYF
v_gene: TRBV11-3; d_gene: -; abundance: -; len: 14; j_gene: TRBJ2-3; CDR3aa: CASSPRGATDTQYF
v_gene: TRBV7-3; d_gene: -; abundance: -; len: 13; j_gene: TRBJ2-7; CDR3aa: CASSLLSMHEQYF
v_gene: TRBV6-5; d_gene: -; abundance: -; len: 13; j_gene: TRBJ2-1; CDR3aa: CASSYGLVSEQFF
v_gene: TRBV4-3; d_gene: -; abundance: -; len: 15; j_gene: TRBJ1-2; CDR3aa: CASSQGGAANYGYTF
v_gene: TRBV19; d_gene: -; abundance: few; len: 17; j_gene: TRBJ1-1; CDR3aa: CASSTRSGERGRAEAFF
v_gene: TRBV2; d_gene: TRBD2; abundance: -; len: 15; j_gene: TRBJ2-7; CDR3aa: CASRSERGTTYEQYF
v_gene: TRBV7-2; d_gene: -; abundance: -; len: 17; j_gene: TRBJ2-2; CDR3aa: CASSLTGFGLNTGELFF
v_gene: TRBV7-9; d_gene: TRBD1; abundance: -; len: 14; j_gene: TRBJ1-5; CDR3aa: CASPGDSSNQPQHF
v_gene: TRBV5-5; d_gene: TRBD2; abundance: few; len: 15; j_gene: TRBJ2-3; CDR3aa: CASSLDRLAGATQYF
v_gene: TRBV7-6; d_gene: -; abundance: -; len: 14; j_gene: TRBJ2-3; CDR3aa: CASSFGGGTDTQYF
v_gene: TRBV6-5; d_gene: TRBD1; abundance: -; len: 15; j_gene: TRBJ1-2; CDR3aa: CASSYSGQGGYGYTF
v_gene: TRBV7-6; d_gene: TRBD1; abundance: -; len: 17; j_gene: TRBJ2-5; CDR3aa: CASSLETPNRGWETQYF
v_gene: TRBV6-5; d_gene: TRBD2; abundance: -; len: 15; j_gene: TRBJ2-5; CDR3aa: CASSYATSGWYEQYF
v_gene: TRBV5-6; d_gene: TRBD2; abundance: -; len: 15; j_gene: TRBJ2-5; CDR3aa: CASSSLAGSGETQYF
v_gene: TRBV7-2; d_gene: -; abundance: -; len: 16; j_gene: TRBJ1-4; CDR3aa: CASSLVPGQLNEKLFF
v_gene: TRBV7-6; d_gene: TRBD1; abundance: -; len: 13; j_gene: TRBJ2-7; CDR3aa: CASSLGQGNEQYF
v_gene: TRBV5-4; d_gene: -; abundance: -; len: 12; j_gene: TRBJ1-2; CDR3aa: CASSLFAGGYTF
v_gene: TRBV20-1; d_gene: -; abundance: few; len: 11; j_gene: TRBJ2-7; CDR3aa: CSASGNYEQYF
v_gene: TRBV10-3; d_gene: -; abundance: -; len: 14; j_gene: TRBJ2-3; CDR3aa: CAISESIDTDTQYF
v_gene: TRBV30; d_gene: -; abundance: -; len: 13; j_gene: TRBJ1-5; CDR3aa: CAWTPEHVEPQHF
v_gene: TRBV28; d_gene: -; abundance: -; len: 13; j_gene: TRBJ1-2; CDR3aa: CASRLSSGYGYTF
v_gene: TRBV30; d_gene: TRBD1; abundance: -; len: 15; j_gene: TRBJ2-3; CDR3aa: CAWSAPTGTTDTQYF
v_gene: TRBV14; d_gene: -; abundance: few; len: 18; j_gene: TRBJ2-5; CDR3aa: CASSQASEYRTLDRGQYF
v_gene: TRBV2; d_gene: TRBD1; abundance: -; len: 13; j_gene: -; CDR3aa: CAADRDSSYEQYF
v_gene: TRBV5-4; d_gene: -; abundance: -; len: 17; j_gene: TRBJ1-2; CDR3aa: CASSLMFGGGAGYGYTF
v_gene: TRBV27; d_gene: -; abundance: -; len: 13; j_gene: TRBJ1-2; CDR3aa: CASRPTASYGYTF
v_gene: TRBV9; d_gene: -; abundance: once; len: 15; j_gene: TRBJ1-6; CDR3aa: CASSLQGILNSPLHF
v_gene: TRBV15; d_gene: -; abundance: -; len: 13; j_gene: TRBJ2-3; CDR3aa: CATSMELTDTQYF
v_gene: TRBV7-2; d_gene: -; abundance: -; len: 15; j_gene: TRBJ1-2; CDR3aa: CASSLGAEARYGYTF
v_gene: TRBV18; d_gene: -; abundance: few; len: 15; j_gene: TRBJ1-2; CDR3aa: CASSTYRLANYGYTF
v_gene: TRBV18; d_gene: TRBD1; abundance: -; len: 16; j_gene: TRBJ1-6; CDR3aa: CASSPPIRDRGSPLHF
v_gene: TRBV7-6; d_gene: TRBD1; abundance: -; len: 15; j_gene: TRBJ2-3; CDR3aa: CASSLGQGHTDTQYF
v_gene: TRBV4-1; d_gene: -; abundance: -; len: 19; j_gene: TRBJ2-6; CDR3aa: CASSQVPGTLSSGANVLTF
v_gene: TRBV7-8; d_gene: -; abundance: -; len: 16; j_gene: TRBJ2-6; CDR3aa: CASSLRRAGGANVLTF
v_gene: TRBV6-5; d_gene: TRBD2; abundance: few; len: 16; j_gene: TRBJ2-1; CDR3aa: CASSYSPWRGGAEQFF